The following is a T cell receptor (beta chain) sequence with its context. Its target is unknown. This entry is derived from a study of cytomegalovirus exposure and HLA in healthy donors. Germline V CDR1 and CDR2: SNHLY, FYNNEI. The CDR3 covers 11 residues. Trimming cost V 7 bases and J 5 bases, with 8 bases left between them. Notes on the study in general: The authors judged a highly shared variant cluster likely a sequencing artifact.

PCR was performed using 60 Vbeta and 13 Jbeta primers. Some clones are missing from TCRdb's copy, which holds only in-frame ones; the method was immunoSEQ multiplex PCR. Here the sample spans 55,000 to 80,000 clones, around 80% being singletons. What was sequenced was PBMCs. The origin of this receptor is a man aged 40-55 years in good health and CMV-seronegative. The chain employs TRBV2 and TRBJ1-1; D remains ambiguous. In DNA form, the CDR3 reads TGTGCCAGCAAGGCGGGAACTGAAGCTTTCTTT. This translates into CASKAGTEAFF.